The sequence of this TCR beta chain was determined in a study of blood T cell repertoires in COVID-19. About the research overall: Both acute and convalescent COVID-19 samples were obtained from the United States, Italy and Spain. T cells, B-cell-depleted T cells, or PBMCs supplied cDNA or gDNA.

Trimming pared 1 base from V and 6 bases from J, leaving 15 bases between. CDR3 size: 15 residues. Germline-derived CDR1 and CDR2 are SGHRS and YFSETQ. In the authors' workflow: The authors estimated nucleated cell counts from reference gene primer amplification. Measured with immunoSEQ multiplex PCR; TCRdb has only the in-frame clones, and not every one. The V and J calls and clone size are taken from that table; D and trimming were inferred from the DNA. The sample carries 120,000 or so clones, more than 70% recorded once. This TCR was sampled from a human donor in a cohort sampled during active COVID-19. This chain uses TRBV5-1 with TRBJ2-3; D might be TRBD1 (6 bases). Source material: peripheral blood. CDR3 in DNA: TGCGCCAGCAGCTTGCGAGGGGTAAGGGGGGATACGCAGTATTTT. Translating it yields CASSLRGVRGDTQYF.